These T cell receptor beta chains were read from a single sample in a study of shared clonotypes between healthy human individuals. TCRdb's table, derived via immunoSEQ multiplex PCR, lists solely in-frame clones and lacks some. Here the sample spans about 530,000 clones, about 95% being singletons. The sample consisted of naive CD4+ T cells sorted from blood. These receptors originate from a woman in her 30s in good health. The CDR3 runs from the conserved cysteine through the conserved F or W. D genes are given only for firm matches. Size tells how often a clone was seen (once, few, many) or the class of an expanded clone, and some rows leave it out.

TRBD1 . TRBJ1-2 TRBV9 TGTGCCAGCAGCGGACCGGGACAGGGTTCTCGGGGCTACACCTTC CASSGPGQGSRGYTF
. . TRBJ2-7 TRBV19 TGTGCCAGTAGTGCGAGCGGGCCCTCCTACGAGCAGTACTTC CASSASGPSYEQYF
. . TRBJ2-2 TRBV9 TGTGCCAGCAGAAGGTCCGGGGAGCTGTTTTTT CASRRSGELFF
TRBD1 . TRBJ2-7 TRBV6-5 TGTGCCAGCAGTTCCCTGACAGGGGTTTCCTACGAGCAGTACTTC CASSSLTGVSYEQYF
. . TRBJ2-1 TRBV19 TGTGCCAGTTCATCCTTGGCGGGCTCCTACAATGAGCAGTTCTTC CASSSLAGSYNEQFF
TRBD2 . TRBJ2-7 TRBV28 TGTGCCAGCACTACCGGGACTAGCGGGCTCTACGAGCAGTACTTC CASTTGTSGLYEQYF
. . TRBJ1-1 TRBV19 TGTGCCAGTAGGAGGGAGGGCAGATCTGAAGCTTTCTTT CASRREGRSEAFF
TRBD1 . TRBJ1-2 TRBV28 TGTGCCAGCAGTGGACAGGCCTATGGCTACACCTTC CASSGQAYGYTF
TRBD1 once TRBJ2-2 TRBV27 TGTGCCAGCAGCTCCAGGGGGCGGGATACCGGGGAGCTGTTTTTT CASSSRGRDTGELFF
TRBD2 . TRBJ2-3 TRBV7-2 TGTGCCAGCAGCTTTCGACTAGCGGGAGGCACAGATACGCAGTATTTT CASSFRLAGGTDTQYF
. . TRBJ2-7 TRBV11-2 TGTGCCAGCAGCTTCCTTTTCTCCTACGAGCAGTACTTC CASSFLFSYEQYF
TRBD2 once TRBJ2-5 TRBV4-1 TGCGCCAGCAGCCAAGGGGGGACTAGCGGGACTCAAGAGACCCAGTACTTC CASSQGGTSGTQETQYF
. once TRBJ1-2 TRBV19 TGTGCCAGTAGTATAGGGGGGGACCGTCTCGGCTACACCTTC CASSIGGDRLGYTF
TRBD2 . TRBJ2-5 TRBV5-4 TGTGCCAGCAGCTATGGACTAGCGGGAGCAGAGACCCAGTACTTC CASSYGLAGAETQYF
. . TRBJ1-6 TRBV7-8 TGTGCCAGCAGCTTAGCGCCGGGCCAATTCAGTACACCCCTCCACTTT CASSLAPGQFSTPLHF
. . TRBJ2-3 TRBV5-1 TGCGCCAGCAGCCGGGTTGTTGGGCAGTCGGATACGCAGTATTTT CASSRVVGQSDTQYF
. . TRBJ2-2 TRBV30 TGTGCCTGGGCGAGAGCCGGGGCGGTTGGCACCGGGGAGCTGTTTTTT CAWARAGAVGTGELFF
TRBD1 . TRBJ2-1 TRBV19 TGTGCCAGTAGTGATTACAGGGGCCTACTTGTCAATGAGCAGTTCTTC CASSDYRGLLVNEQFF
. . TRBJ1-1 TRBV2 TGTGCCAGCAGGCGCTCGGGCATATTGAACACTGAAGCTTTCTTT CASRRSGILNTEAFF
. . TRBJ2-3 TRBV18 TGTGCCAGCTCACCAGCAGGCACAGATACGCAGTATTTT CASSPAGTDTQYF
TRBD1 . TRBJ1-1 TRBV18 TGTGCCAGCTCACCTCAGGACAGGGGTGGCACTGAAGCTTTCTTT CASSPQDRGGTEAFF
. . TRBJ1-5 TRBV28 TGTGCCAGCAACCCACCCAGGGGAAACAATCAGCCCCAGCATTTT CASNPPRGNNQPQHF
. once TRBJ2-2 TRBV7-8 TGTGCCAGCAGCTTTCCCCCGGCAGGTGGTTACGGGGAGCTGTTTTTT CASSFPPAGGYGELFF
TRBD1 . TRBJ1-4 TRBV28 TGTGCCAGCAGTCTAGCGGGGACAGGGCCTACGGGTGAAAAACTGTTTTTT CASSLAGTGPTGEKLFF
TRBD1 . TRBJ1-5 TRBV6-6 TGTGCCAGCAGAGTAAACAGGGGGCGAGATCAGCCCCAGCATTTT CASRVNRGRDQPQHF
TRBD1 once TRBJ2-7 TRBV11-2 TGTGCCAGCAGCTTGGACAGGGGCTCCTACGAGCAGTACTTC CASSLDRGSYEQYF
. . TRBJ2-7 TRBV5-1 TGCGCCAGCAGCTTAGGGAGTGGGAAGTACGAGCAGTACTTC CASSLGSGKYEQYF
. . TRBJ1-5 TRBV10-3 TGTGCCATCGGGAGTACCAATCAGCCCCAGCATTTT CAIGSTNQPQHF